This is a list of T cell receptor beta chains from one sample in a study of cytomegalovirus exposure and HLA in healthy donors. The method was immunoSEQ multiplex PCR; TCRdb's version includes in-frame clones alone and lacks a portion of them. The sample lists about 160,000 clones; 70% to 90% were seen once. Sequenced input: PBMCs. Source of these receptors: a man younger than 35 in good health and CMV-seropositive. CDR3s include the opening cysteine and the closing phenylalanine or tryptophan. A D gene is named only where the DNA matches it firmly. The size of a clone is reported for some rows only, either as once, few or many, or as a class for expanded clones.

TRBV5-1	TRBJ2-3	NA	TRBD2	TGCGCCAGCAGCGGGGGGGACCTGAATAGAGCAGATACGCAGTATTTT	CASSGGDLNRADTQYF
TRBV6-5	TRBJ2-7	NA	TRBD1	TGTGCCAGCAGTTACTCGAAACACAGGGGGGACTACGAGCAGTACTTC	CASSYSKHRGDYEQYF
TRBV19	TRBJ1-1	NA	TRBD1	TGTGCCAGTAGTATTCTTCATGGACAGGGTCGCACTGAAGCTTTCTTT	CASSILHGQGRTEAFF
TRBV30	TRBJ1-3	NA	TRBD1	TGTGCCTGCCAAGACAGGGGCTCTGGAAACACCATATATTTT	CACQDRGSGNTIYF
TRBV7-2	TRBJ2-7	NA	NA	TGTGCCAGCAGTCACGAGCTAGATGGGGGGGCTCTGTCCTACGAGCAGTACTTC	CASSHELDGGALSYEQYF
TRBV27	TRBJ1-6	once	NA	TGTGCCAGCAGTCAATATAATTCACCCCTCCACTTT	CASSQYNSPLHF
TRBV29-1	TRBJ2-1	NA	NA	TGCAGCGTTGAATCCAGGGCCCCCTACAATGAGCAGTTCTTC	CSVESRAPYNEQFF
TRBV25-1	TRBJ1-1	NA	TRBD1	TGTGCCAGCAGTGCCACAGGGGGTTCTGAAGCTTTCTTT	CASSATGGSEAFF
TRBV7-2	TRBJ2-3	NA	TRBD2	TGTGCCAGCAGCTTAGTCTATCCGGGGGGAGGGACAGATACGCAGTATTTT	CASSLVYPGGGTDTQYF
TRBV5-1	TRBJ2-2	NA	TRBD1	TGCGCCAGCAGCTCGCGGACAGGGAACACCGGGGAGCTGTTTTTT	CASSSRTGNTGELFF
TRBV5-6	TRBJ2-6	NA	NA	TGTGCCAGCAGCAATCGGCCGGGGGACGTCCTGACTTTC	CASSNRPGDVLTF
TRBV25-1	TRBJ2-1	NA	TRBD1	TGTGCCAGCAGTGAGGTGGCCAGGGGGAGCTCCTACAATGAGCAGTTCTTC	CASSEVARGSSYNEQFF
TRBV6-6	TRBJ1-2	NA	NA	TGTGCCAGCAGTCTCCCAGGGGCGGGCGGCTACACCTTC	CASSLPGAGGYTF
TRBV5-1	TRBJ2-3	NA	TRBD2	TGCGCCAGCAGCTTTAGCGGGCTTGGGACAGATACGCAGTATTTT	CASSFSGLGTDTQYF
TRBV10-3	TRBJ1-6	NA	TRBD1	TGTGCCTCCGGGTCGGGACAGGGAAATTCACCCCTCCACTTT	CASGSGQGNSPLHF
TRBV15	TRBJ1-5	NA	NA	TGTGCCACCAGCAGAGATCTGGGAGGGACTCAGCCCCAGCATTTT	CATSRDLGGTQPQHF
TRBV5-1	TRBJ1-1	NA	TRBD1	TGCGCCAGCAGCTCTACCGGGACAGGGCTTCTCGTCACTGAAGCTTTCTTT	CASSSTGTGLLVTEAFF
TRBV13	TRBJ1-4	once	NA	TGTGCCAGCAGCTTAAGGGAGGCCAATGAAAAACTGTTTTTT	CASSLREANEKLFF
TRBV7-3	TRBJ2-5	NA	NA	TGTGCCAGCAGCTTACGGTACCAAGAGACCCAGTACTTC	CASSLRYQETQYF
TRBV4-3	TRBJ1-3	NA	NA	TGCGCCAGCAGCCAAGATGCCCGGGGGGCGCAGGGAAACACCATATATTTT	CASSQDARGAQGNTIYF
TRBV6-1	TRBJ1-2	NA	NA	TGTGCCTGCTGTTGGACAGACTCTAACTATGGCTACACCTTC	CACCWTDSNYGYTF
TRBV6-1	TRBJ1-2	NA	NA	TGTGCCACCCTCTGGCCTAACTATGGCTACACCTTC	CATLWPNYGYTF
TRBV4-1	TRBJ2-3	NA	TRBD2	TGCGCCAGCAGCCAATTCCCTAGCGGGGGGACCAAAACTAGCACAGATACGCAGTATTTT	CASSQFPSGGTKTSTDTQYF